One TCR beta chain is described in this entry. The entry originates in a study of cytomegalovirus exposure and HLA in healthy donors. 60 Vbeta and 13 Jbeta primers were used in PCR. The repertoire was sequenced with immunoSEQ multiplex PCR; TCRdb's copy has only in-frame clones and lacks some. Of roughly 130,000 clones listed, roughly two thirds are singletons. Germline CDR1 is SGDLS and CDR2 is YYNGEE. Trimming shortened V by 0 bases and J by 5 bases, and 5 bases separated the two germline ends. This CDR3 comprises 13 residues. The chain couples TRBV9 to TRBJ2-2; D uncertain. The sequence was obtained from a man aged 25 to 45 in good health and CMV-seropositive. The sample consisted of PBMCs. The CDR3 DNA reads as TGTGCCAGCAGCGTAGATGTAACCGGGGAGCTGTTTTTT. It yields the protein CASSVDVTGELFF.